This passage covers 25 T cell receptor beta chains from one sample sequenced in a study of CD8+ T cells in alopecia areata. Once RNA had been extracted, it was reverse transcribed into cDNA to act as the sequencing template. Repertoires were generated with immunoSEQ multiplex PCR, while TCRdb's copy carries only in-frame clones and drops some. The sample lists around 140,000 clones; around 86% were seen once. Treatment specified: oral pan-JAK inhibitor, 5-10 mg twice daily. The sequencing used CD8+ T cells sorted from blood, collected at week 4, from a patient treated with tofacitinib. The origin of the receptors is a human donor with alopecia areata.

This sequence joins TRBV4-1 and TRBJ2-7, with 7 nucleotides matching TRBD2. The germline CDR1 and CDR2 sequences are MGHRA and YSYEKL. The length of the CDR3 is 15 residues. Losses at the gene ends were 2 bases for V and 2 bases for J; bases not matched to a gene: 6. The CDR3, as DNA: TGCGCCAGCAGCCAAACACTAGCGTCTACCTACGAGCAGTACTTC. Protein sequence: CASSQTLASTYEQYF.

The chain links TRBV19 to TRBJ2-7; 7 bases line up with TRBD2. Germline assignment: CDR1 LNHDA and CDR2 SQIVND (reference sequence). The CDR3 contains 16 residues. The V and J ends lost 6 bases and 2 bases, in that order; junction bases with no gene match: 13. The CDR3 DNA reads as TGTGCCAGTAGCTCCCGGGAAGGGGAGGGGACCTACGAGCAGTACTTC. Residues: CASSSREGEGTYEQYF.

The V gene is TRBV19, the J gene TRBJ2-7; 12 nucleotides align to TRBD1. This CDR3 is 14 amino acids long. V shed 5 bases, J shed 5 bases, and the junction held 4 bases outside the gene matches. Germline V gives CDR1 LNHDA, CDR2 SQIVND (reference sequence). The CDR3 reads CASSQGTGGNEQYF. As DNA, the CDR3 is TGTGCCAGTAGTCAAGGGACAGGGGGCAACGAGCAGTACTTC.

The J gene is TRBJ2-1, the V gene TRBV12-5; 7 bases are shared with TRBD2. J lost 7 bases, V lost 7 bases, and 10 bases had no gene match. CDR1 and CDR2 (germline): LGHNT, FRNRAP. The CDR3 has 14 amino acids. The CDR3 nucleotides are TGTGCTAGTGCCCCTAGCGGACCAATAAATGAGCAGTTCTTC. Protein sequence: CASAPSGPINEQFF. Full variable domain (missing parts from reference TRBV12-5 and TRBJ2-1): DARVTQTPRHKVTEMGQEVTMRCQPILGHNTVFWYRQTMMQGLELLAYFRNRAPLDDSGMPKDRFSAEMPDATLATLKIQPSEPRDSAVYFCASAPSGPINEQFFGPGTRLTVL.

CDR3 loop: CSVVSGTSSYEQYF. CDR3 coding DNA: TGCAGCGTTGTGAGCGGGACGAGCTCCTACGAGCAGTACTTC. The rearrangement uses TRBV29-1 and TRBJ2-7; 7 positions agree with TRBD2. There are 14 residues in the CDR3. The trim removed 4 bases at V and 0 bases at J, leaving 6 bases unmatched. Germline values: CDR1 SQVTM, CDR2 ANQGSEA.

CDR3 nucleotide sequence: TGTGCCAGCAGTTACGCCGGGACAGATAACCCCTACGAGCAGTACTTC. Translation gives CASSYAGTDNPYEQYF. The rearrangement joins TRBV6-5 to TRBJ2-7, with 7 bases aligning to TRBD1. This CDR3 comprises 16 residues. V shed 2 bases, J shed 2 bases, and the junction held 9 bases outside the gene matches. From germline, CDR1 is MNHEY and CDR2 SVGAGI.

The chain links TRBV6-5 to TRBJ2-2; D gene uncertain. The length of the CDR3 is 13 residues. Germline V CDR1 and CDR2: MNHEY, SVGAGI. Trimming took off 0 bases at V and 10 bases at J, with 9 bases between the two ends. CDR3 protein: CASSYSGLVELFF. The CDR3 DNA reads TGTGCCAGCAGTTACTCAGGGTTGGTGGAGCTGTTTTTT.

Here the CDR3 reads CSVADANTGELFF. The CDR3 DNA is TGCAGCGTTGCAGACGCGAACACCGGGGAGCTGTTTTTT. The J gene is TRBJ2-2, the V gene TRBV29-1; D unclear. This CDR3 spans 13 amino acids. Trimming removed 4 bases from V and 0 bases from J, with 6 bases in between. Germline V gene sequence: CDR1 SQVTM, CDR2 ANQGSEA.

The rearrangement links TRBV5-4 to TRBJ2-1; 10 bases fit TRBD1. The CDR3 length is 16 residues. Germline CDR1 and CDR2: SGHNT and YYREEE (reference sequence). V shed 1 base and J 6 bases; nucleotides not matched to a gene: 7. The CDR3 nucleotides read TGTGCCAGCAGCTTGATTGGACAGGGGGTGCTCAATGAGCAGTTCTTC. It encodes CASSLIGQGVLNEQFF.

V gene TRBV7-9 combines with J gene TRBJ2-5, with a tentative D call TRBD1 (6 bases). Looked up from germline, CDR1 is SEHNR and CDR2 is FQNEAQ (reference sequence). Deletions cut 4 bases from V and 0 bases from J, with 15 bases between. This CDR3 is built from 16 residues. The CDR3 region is CASSSPPTGYQETQYF. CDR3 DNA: TGTGCCAGCAGCTCACCTCCCACAGGGTACCAAGAGACCCAGTACTTC.

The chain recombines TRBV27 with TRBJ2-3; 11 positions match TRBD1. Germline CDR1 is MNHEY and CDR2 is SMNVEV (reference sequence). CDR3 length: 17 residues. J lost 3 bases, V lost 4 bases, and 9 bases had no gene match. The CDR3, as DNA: TGTGCCAGCAGTTCAATCCGGACAGGGGGCGTTACAGATACGCAGTATTTT. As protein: CASSSIRTGGVTDTQYF.

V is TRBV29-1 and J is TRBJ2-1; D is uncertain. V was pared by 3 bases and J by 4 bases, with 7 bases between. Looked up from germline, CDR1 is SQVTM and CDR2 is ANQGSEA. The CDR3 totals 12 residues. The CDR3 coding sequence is TGCAGCGTTGACCTCAGATACAATGAGCAGTTCTTC. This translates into CSVDLRYNEQFF.

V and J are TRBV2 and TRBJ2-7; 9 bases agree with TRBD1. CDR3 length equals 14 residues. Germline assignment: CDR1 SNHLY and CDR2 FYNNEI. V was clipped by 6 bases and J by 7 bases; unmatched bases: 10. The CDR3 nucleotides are TGTGCCAGCAGACAGGGACAGGGTCCCCTAGAGCAGTACTTC. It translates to CASRQGQGPLEQYF.

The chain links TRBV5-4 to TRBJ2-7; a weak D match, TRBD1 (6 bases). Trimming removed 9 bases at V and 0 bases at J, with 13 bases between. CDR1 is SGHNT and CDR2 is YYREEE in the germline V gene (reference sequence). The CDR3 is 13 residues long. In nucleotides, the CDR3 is TGTGCCACCACTACAGGGTCCTCCTACGAGCAGTACTTC. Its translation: CATTTGSSYEQYF.

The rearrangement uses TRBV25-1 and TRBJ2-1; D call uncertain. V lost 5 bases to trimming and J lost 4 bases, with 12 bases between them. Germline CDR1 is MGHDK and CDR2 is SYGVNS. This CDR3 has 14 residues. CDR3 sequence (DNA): TGTGCCAGCAGTCCCCCGATCCTATACAATGAGCAGTTCTTC. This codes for CASSPPILYNEQFF.

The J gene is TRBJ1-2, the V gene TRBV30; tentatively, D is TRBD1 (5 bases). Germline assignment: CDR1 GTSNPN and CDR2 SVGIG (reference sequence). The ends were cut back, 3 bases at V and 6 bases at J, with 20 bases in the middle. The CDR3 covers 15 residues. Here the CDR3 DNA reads TGTGCCTGGAGCCCGGGGGGACTTGGTGTAGATGGCTACACCTTC. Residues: CAWSPGGLGVDGYTF. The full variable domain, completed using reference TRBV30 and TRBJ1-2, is SQTIHQWPATLVQPVGSPLSLECTVEGTSNPNLYWYRQAAGRGLQLLFYSVGIGQISSEVPQNLSASRPQDRQFILSSKKLLLSDSGFYLCAWSPGGLGVDGYTFGSGTRLTVV.

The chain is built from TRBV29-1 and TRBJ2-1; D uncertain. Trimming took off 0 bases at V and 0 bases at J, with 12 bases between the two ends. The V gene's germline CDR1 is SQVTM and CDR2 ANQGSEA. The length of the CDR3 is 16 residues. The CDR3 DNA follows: TGCAGCGTTGAAGACATGACCAGAACCTCCTACAATGAGCAGTTCTTC. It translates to CSVEDMTRTSYNEQFF.

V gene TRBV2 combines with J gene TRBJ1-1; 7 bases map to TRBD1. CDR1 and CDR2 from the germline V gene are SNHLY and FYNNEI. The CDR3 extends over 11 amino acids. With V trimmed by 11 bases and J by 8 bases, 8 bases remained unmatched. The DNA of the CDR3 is TGTGCCGGCCAGACAGGGACAGAAGCTTTCTTT. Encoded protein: CAGQTGTEAFF.

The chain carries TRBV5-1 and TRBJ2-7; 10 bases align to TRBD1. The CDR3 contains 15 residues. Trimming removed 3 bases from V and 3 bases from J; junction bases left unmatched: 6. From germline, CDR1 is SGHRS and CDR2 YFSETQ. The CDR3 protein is CASSSETGGFYEQYF. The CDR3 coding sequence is TGCGCCAGCAGCTCGGAGACAGGGGGCTTCTACGAGCAGTACTTC.

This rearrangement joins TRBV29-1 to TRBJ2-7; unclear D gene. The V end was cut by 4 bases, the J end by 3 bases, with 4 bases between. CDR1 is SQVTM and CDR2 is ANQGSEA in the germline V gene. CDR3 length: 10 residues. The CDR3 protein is CSVGVYEQYF. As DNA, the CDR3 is TGCAGCGTTGGGGTCTACGAGCAGTACTTC.

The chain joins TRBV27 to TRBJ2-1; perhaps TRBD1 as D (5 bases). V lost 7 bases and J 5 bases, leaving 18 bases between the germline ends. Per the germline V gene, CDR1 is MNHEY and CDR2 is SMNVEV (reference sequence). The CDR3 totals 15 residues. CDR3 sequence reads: CASTHPPGLDNEQFF. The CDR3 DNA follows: TGTGCCAGCACCCATCCTCCAGGGTTGGACAATGAGCAGTTCTTC.

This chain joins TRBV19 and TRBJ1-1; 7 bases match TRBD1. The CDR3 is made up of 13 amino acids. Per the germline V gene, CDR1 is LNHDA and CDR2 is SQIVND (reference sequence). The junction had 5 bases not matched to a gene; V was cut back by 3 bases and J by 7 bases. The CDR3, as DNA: TGTGCCAGTAGTATGACAGGGACCTATGAAGCTTTCTTT. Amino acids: CASSMTGTYEAFF.

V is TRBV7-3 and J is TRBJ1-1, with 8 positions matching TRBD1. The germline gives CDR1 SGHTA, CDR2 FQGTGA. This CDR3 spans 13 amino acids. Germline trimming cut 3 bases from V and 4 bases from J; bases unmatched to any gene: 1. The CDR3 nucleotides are TGTGCCAGCAGCTTCGGGACAGGCACTGAAGCTTTCTTT. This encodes CASSFGTGTEAFF. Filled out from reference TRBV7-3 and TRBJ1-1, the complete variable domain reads GAGVSQTPSNKVTEKGKYVELRCDPISGHTALYWYRQSLGQGPEFLIYFQGTGAADDSGLPNDRFFAVRPEGSVSTLKIQRTERGDSAVYLCASSFGTGTEAFFGQGTRLTVV.

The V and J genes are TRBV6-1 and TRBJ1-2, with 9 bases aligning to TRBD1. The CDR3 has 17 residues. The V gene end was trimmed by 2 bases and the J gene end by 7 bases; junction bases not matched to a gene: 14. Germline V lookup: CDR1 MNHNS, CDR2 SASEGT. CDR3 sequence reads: CASSELWTGERRRGYTF. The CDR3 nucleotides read TGTGCCAGCAGTGAACTGTGGACAGGGGAGCGCAGGCGTGGCTACACCTTC.

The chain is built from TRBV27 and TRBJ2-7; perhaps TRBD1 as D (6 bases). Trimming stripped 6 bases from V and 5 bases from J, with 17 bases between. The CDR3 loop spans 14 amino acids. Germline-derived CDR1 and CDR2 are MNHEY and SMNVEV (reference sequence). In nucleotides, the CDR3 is TGTGCCAGCAGATCAACAGGGATATTCGACGAGCAGTACTTC. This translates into CASRSTGIFDEQYF.